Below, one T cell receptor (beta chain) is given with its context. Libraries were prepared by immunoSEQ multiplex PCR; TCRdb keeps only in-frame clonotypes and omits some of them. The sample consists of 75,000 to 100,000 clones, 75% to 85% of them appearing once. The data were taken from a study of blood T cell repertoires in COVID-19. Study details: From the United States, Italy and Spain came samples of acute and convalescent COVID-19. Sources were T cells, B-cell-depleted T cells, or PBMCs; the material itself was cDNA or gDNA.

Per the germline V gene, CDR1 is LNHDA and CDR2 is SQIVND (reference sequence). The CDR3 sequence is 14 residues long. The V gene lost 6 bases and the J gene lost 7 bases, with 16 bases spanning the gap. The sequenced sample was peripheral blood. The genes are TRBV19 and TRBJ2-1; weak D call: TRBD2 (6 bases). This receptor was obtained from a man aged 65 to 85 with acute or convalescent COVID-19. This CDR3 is CASRWRGAGNEQFF. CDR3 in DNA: TGTGCCAGTAGATGGAGGGGCGCGGGGAATGAGCAGTTCTTC.